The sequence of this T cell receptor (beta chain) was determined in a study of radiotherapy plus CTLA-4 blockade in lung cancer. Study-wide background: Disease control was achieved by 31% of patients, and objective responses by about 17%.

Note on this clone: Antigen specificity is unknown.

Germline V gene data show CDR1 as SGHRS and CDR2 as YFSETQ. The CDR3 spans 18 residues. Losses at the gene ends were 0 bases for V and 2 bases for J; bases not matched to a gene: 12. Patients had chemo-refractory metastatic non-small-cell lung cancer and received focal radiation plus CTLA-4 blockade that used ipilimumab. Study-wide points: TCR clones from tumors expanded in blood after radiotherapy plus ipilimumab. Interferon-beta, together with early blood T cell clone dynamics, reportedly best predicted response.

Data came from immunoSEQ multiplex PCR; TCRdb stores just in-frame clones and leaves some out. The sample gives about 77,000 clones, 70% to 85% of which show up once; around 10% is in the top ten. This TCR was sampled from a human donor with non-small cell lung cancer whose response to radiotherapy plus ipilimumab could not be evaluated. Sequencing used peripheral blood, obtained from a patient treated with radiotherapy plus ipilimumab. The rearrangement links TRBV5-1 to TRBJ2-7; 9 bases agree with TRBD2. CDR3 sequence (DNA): TGCGCCAGCAGCTTGGTCGGTAGCGGGGGCGCCTTGGCCTACGAGCAGTACTTC. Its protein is CASSLVGSGGALAYEQYF.